This TCR beta chain comes out of a study of cytomegalovirus exposure and HLA in healthy donors. The PCR had 60 Vbeta and 13 Jbeta primers. Profiling relied on immunoSEQ multiplex PCR, and the TCRdb table lists in-frame clones only, not all of them. This table holds about 220,000 clones, approximately 70% found once. This CDR3 has 14 residues. Germline values: CDR1 LNHDA, CDR2 SQIVND (reference sequence). Trimming pared 3 bases from V and 4 bases from J, leaving 12 bases between. This receptor was taken from a woman between 25 and 40 years old in good health and CMV-seronegative. The chain couples TRBV19 to TRBJ1-1; D is ambiguous. Sequenced: PBMCs. CDR3 loop: CASSIRLEGTEAFF. The DNA of the CDR3 is TGTGCCAGTAGTATCCGACTTGAGGGCACTGAAGCTTTCTTT.